This TCR beta chain came from a study of T cells expressing NK-cell markers. This CDR3 spans 13 amino acids. Germline V lookup: CDR1 LGHNA, CDR2 YNFKEQ. UMIs accompanied the 5'RACE template switching by which TCR beta cDNA was made. TCRdb derives one entry per CDR3 protein from the 5' RACE reads, leaving out DNA. The record lists about 460,000 distinct CDR3 sequences, of which the ten most abundant hold approximately 1.4%. This sequence originates from a woman aged 45-65 years in good health. Sequencing used blood T cells: a sorted CD56 or NKG2C T cell subset, CD4+ or CD8+ T cells, or bulk PBMC T cells (not recorded which). The V call is TRBV4-2, the J call TRBJ2-4; the D gene TCRdb calls, TRBD1, cannot be checked with no DNA. Here the CDR3 reads CASSRTGENIQYF.